This TCR beta chain emerged from a study of blood T cell repertoires in COVID-19. The junction had 4 bases not matched to a gene; V was cut back by 0 bases and J by 0 bases. This CDR3 has 16 amino acids. Germline V lookup: CDR1 LGHNA, CDR2 YSLEER. The assay was immunoSEQ multiplex PCR, and TCRdb's table has in-frame clones only and misses some. The data contain 150,000 to 200,000 clones, roughly nine tenths of them singletons. This TCR derives from a man aged 18 to 29 who had recovered from COVID-19. Sequenced sample: peripheral blood. This chain links TRBV4-3 with TRBJ1-1; 7 positions match TRBD1. Written as DNA, the CDR3 is TGCGCCAGCAGCCAAGATAGGGGGCCCCTGAACACTGAAGCTTTCTTT. Its protein is CASSQDRGPLNTEAFF.